This entry features one TCR beta chain sequence. Its antigen is undetermined. This CDR3 is 12 amino acids long. Trimming pared 3 bases from V and 5 bases from J, leaving 10 bases between. Germline assignment: CDR1 SQVTM and CDR2 ANQGSEA. This specimen comes from a study of ipilimumab plus nivolumab after autologous stem cell transplantation. Across the study: A median of roughly eight nivolumab and 4 or 5 ipilimumab doses were given.

Broader study findings: TCR repertoire, Treg phenotype and gut microbiota reportedly support more study of this approach.

The repertoire was sequenced with immunoSEQ multiplex PCR; TCRdb's copy has only in-frame clones and lacks some. The sample records about 15,000 clones, 65% to 80% being singletons. Patients got ipilimumab 1 mg/kg beginning 14 to 28 days post-transplant. The chain joins TRBV29-1 to TRBJ2-5; D may match TRBD1 or TRBD2 (6 bases each). The TCR was taken from a male donor with primary mediastinal lymphoma. The sample in question was PBMCs, obtained in a trial of ipilimumab plus nivolumab as post-transplant consolidation. CDR3 nucleotide sequence: TGCAGCGTTGAGGGGGGCCGGGAGACCCAGTACTTC. It yields the protein CSVEGGRETQYF.